The 15 T cell receptor beta chains below were found in one sample sequenced in a study of shared clonotypes between healthy human individuals. Sequenced by immunoSEQ multiplex PCR; TCRdb stores in-frame clones only, minus some. There are about 2 million clones in the sample; about 95% occur only once, and approximately 1% lies in the top ten. The naive CD8 subset, CD45RO-negative cells positively selected for CCR7, excluded terminally differentiated effector memory CD45RA+ cells. The specimen was naive CD8+ T cells sorted from blood. The receptor source for this set is a young man in good health.

The V call is TRBV21-1, the J call TRBJ2-7; whether TRBD1, the table's D call, matches the DNA was not checked. TRBV21-1 is a documented pseudogene. CDR3 length: 15 amino acids. The CDR3 DNA follows: TGTGCCAGCACCCACGCGGGGGACAGGGTGAGCGAGCAGTACTTC. Residues: CASTHAGDRVSEQYF.

The chain has TRBV7-6 and TRBJ2-2; 9 nucleotides align to TRBD1. V lost 2 bases and J lost 5; bases outside the gene matches: 6. The CDR3 is 16 amino acids. Germline V CDR1 and CDR2: SGHVS, FNYEAQ. The CDR3 DNA follows: TGTGCCAGCAGCTTAATGGACAGGGGATGGACCGGGGAGCTGTTTTTT. This translates into CASSLMDRGWTGELFF.

V is TRBV6-5 and J is TRBJ2-7, with 8 bases aligning to TRBD1. Per the germline V gene, CDR1 is MNHEY and CDR2 is SVGAGI. The length of the CDR3 is 15 residues. The junction had 11 bases not matched to a gene; V was cut back by 5 bases and J by 5 bases. CDR3 in amino acids: CASSLLRDRTHEQYF. Here the CDR3 DNA reads TGTGCCAGCAGTCTACTCCGGGACAGGACCCACGAGCAGTACTTC.

The chain is built from TRBV11-2 and TRBJ2-3; 9 bases fit TRBD1. Germline V CDR1 and CDR2: SGHAT, FQNNGV. The junction had 10 bases not matched to a gene; V was cut back by 4 bases and J by 2 bases. The CDR3 runs 17 residues. The DNA for the CDR3 is TGTGCCAGCAGCTCAACCGCCGGGACAGGGATCACAGATACGCAGTATTTT. Encoded protein: CASSSTAGTGITDTQYF.

V is TRBV13 and J is TRBJ2-7, with D possibly being TRBD1 (5 bases). Germline V gives CDR1 PRHDT, CDR2 FYEKMQ (reference sequence). This CDR3 is 13 amino acids long. V was cut by 0 bases and J by 7 bases, with 10 bases left in between. DNA for the CDR3: TGTGCCAGCAGCTTAGGCCTCAGGGTAGAGCAGTACTTC. Its protein is CASSLGLRVEQYF. Full variable domain (remainder filled in from reference TRBV13 and TRBJ2-7): AAGVIQSPRHLIKEKRETATLKCYPIPRHDTVYWYQQGPGQDPQFLISFYEKMQSDKGSIPDRFSAQQFSDYHSELNMSSLELGDSALYFCASSLGLRVEQYFGPGTRLTVT.

The chain links TRBV5-6 to TRBJ2-7; D gene uncertain. The CDR3 contains 12 residues. Trimming pared 4 bases from V and 5 bases from J, leaving 10 bases between. Germline CDR1 and CDR2: SGHDT and YYEEEE. The CDR3 region is CASSIDTHEQYF. CDR3 coding DNA: TGTGCCAGCAGCATCGACACCCACGAGCAGTACTTC.

A remark on this clone: Other DNA sequences in the same sample also yield this CDR3. The V gene is TRBV27, the J gene TRBJ2-7, with D perhaps TRBD1 or TRBD2 (5 bases each). Trimming pared 2 bases from V and 2 bases from J, leaving 7 bases between. This CDR3 has 13 residues. Germline V gene lookup returns CDR1 MNHEY and CDR2 SMNVEV (reference sequence). As DNA, the CDR3 is TGTGCCAGCAGTTTAGGGGACCCCTACGAGCAGTACTTC. Translated: CASSLGDPYEQYF.

The chain combines TRBV28 with TRBJ1-1; 7 nucleotides line up with TRBD1. Germline V CDR1 and CDR2: MDHEN, SYDVKM. This CDR3 is built from 16 residues. V was clipped by 5 bases and J by 3 bases; unmatched bases: 12. CDR3 sequence: CASSPLRQGIYTEAFF. As DNA, the CDR3 is TGTGCCAGCAGTCCCCTGCGACAGGGCATCTACACTGAAGCTTTCTTT.

As regards this clone: Other DNA sequences of this sample code for an identical CDR3. The V gene is TRBV9, the J gene TRBJ1-5; D is ambiguous. Germline V gene data show CDR1 as SGDLS and CDR2 as YYNGEE. The CDR3 runs to 13 residues. The V end lost 0 bases, the J end lost 7 bases, and 8 bases lay between the germline ends. The CDR3 nucleotides read TGTGCCAGCAGCGTAGAAGGAGGACAGCCCCAGCATTTT. Translating gives CASSVEGGQPQHF.

The chain couples TRBV4-3 to TRBJ1-1, with 9 bases fitting TRBD1. The germline gives CDR1 LGHNA, CDR2 YSLEER. V lost 0 bases and J lost 4; bases outside the gene matches: 6. The CDR3 contains 16 residues. CDR3 sequence: CASSQDGGQGGTEAFF. Here the CDR3 DNA reads TGCGCCAGCAGCCAAGATGGGGGACAGGGCGGCACTGAAGCTTTCTTT.

V usage is TRBV10-1 and J usage is TRBJ2-1; TRBD2 matches at 7 bases. Germline V gene sequence: CDR1 WNHNN, CDR2 SYGVQD (reference sequence). Unmatched junction bases numbered 5, after V lost 4 bases and J lost 2 bases. The CDR3 has 15 residues. The CDR3: CASSGGGGAYNEQFF. The CDR3 DNA reads as TGCGCCAGCAGTGGGGGTGGGGGGGCCTACAATGAGCAGTTCTTC.

Concerning this clone: Additional DNA sequences in this sample encode the identical CDR3. This rearrangement joins TRBV7-2 to TRBJ2-7; D ambiguous. The CDR3 runs 12 residues. Germline V gene sequence: CDR1 SGHTA, CDR2 FQGNSA. V dropped 2 bases and J dropped 5 bases, with 7 bases sitting between them. CDR3 bases: TGTGCCAGCAGCTTATATGGGGACGAGCAGTACTTC. Its translation: CASSLYGDEQYF.

As for this clone: At the DNA level, this CDR3 is encoded by other sequences in the same sample as well. V usage is TRBV27 and J usage is TRBJ1-2; D remains ambiguous. Germline loops: CDR1 MNHEY, CDR2 SMNVEV (reference sequence). This CDR3 is 14 amino acids long. V was trimmed by 3 bases and J by 0 bases, leaving 8 bases between them. As DNA, the CDR3 is TGTGCCAGCAGTTTCGGAGGGACTAACTATGGCTACACCTTC. Its translation: CASSFGGTNYGYTF.

This clone was recorded only once. This sequence joins TRBV9 and TRBJ1-2; 7 bases agree with TRBD1. The CDR3 has 14 amino acids. J was trimmed by 6 bases and V by 0 bases; bases with no gene match: 5. Germline-derived CDR1 and CDR2 are SGDLS and YYNGEE. CDR3 sequence (DNA): TGTGCCAGCAGCGTAGTAGGGGGCGGGGATGGCTACACCTTC. Translating it yields CASSVVGGGDGYTF. The full variable domain, completed using reference TRBV9 and TRBJ1-2, is DSGVTQTPKHLITATGQRVTLRCSPRSGDLSVYWYQQSLDQGLQFLIQYYNGEERAKGNILERFSAQQFPDLHSELNLSSLELGDSALYFCASSVVGGGDGYTFGSGTRLTVV.

This clone was found once. The chain has TRBV5-1 and TRBJ2-2; D remains ambiguous. Germline V gene data show CDR1 as SGHRS and CDR2 as YFSETQ. Trimming pared 7 bases from V and 0 bases from J, leaving 13 bases between. This CDR3 is built from 15 residues. The DNA of the CDR3 is TGCGCCAGCTGTATATCTCAGCCGAACACCGGGGAGCTGTTTTTT. Translating gives CASCISQPNTGELFF.